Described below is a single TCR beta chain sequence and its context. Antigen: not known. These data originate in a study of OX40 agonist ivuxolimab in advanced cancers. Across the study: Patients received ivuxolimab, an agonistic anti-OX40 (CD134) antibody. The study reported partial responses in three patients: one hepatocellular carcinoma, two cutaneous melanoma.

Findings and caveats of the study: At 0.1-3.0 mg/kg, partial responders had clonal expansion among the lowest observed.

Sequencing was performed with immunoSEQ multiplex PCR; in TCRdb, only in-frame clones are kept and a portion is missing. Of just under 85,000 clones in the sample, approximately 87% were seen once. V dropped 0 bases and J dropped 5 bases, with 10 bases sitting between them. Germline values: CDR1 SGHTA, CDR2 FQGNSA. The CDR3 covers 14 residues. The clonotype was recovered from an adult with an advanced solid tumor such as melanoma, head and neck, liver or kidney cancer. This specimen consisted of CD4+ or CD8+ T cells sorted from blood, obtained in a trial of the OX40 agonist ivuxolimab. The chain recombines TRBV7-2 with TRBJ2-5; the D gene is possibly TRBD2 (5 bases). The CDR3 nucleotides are TGTGCCAGCAGCTTAGCACTGGGCGGGGAGACCCAGTACTTC. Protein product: CASSLALGGETQYF.